Presented here are 27 T cell receptor beta chains from one specimen sequenced in a study of CD8+ T cells in alopecia areata. Isolated RNA was reverse transcribed into cDNA used as the sequencing template. Method: immunoSEQ multiplex PCR; TCRdb's copy keeps in-frame clones and lacks some. This table holds roughly 110,000 clones with no singletons; the top ten claim 15% to 20%. The sequenced sample consisted of lesional skin. The receptors stem from a C3H/HeJ mouse with alopecia areata. MHC haplotype here: H2-k.

This clone was seen more than once but under ten times. Genes and germline come from the mouse. CDR3 loop: CASSDALGDTQYF. The sequenced part of the CDR3 DNA is TGTGCCAGCAGTGATGCACTGGGAGAC. This chain connects TRBV13-1 to TRBJ2-5; TRBD2 is a possible D gene (6 bases). The read halts 4 residues ahead of the CDR3 end, with the missing end drawn from the germline J gene. Germline V gene sequence: CDR1 NSHNY, CDR2 SYGAGN. This CDR3 has 13 amino acids.

Points on this clone: Gene and germline names: mouse. The CDR3 extends 4 residues past the end of the read, so its final part is completed from the germline J gene. This sequence joins TRBV12-1 and TRBJ1-2, with D maybe TRBD1 (6 bases). This CDR3 contains 16 residues. V shed 2 bases and J shed 0 bases, with 15 bases lying between them. Germline CDR1 reads SGHSN; CDR2 reads HYEKVE. The CDR3 DNA, read in part, is TGTGCCAGCTCTCCCCGAGCCGACAGGTCAAACTCC. Its translation is CASSPRADRSNS. The entire CDR3 reads CASSPRADRSNSDYTF.

Only a few counts were recorded for this clone. The genes are named according to mouse. Sequencing ends 4 residues short of the CDR3 end; the germline J gene provides the rest. The chain recombines TRBV19 with TRBJ2-3; D is undetermined. From germline, CDR1 is FNHDT and CDR2 SITEND (reference sequence). The CDR3 covers 14 residues. V was clipped by 2 bases and J by 1 base, with 8 bases between them. CDR3 protein: CASSIGQGAETLYF. CDR3 DNA (partial): TGTGCCAGCAGTATTGGCCAGGGTGCAGAA. The full variable domain, in which reference TRBV19 and TRBJ2-3 provide the parts outside the CDR3, is GGIITQTPKFLIGQEGQKLTLKCQQNFNHDTMYWYRQDSGKGLRLIYYSITENDLQKGDLSEGYDASREKKSSFSLTVTSAQKNEMAVFLCASSIGQGAETLYFGSGTRLTVL.

Worth noting for this clone: The gene symbols are mouse symbols. The CDR3 protein is CTCSAEGGLNTGQLYF. CDR3 DNA (partial): TGCACCTGCAGTGCAGAAGGGGGATTAAACACCGGG. The chain couples TRBV1 to TRBJ2-2; TRBD1 might be the D (6 bases). The read falls 4 residues short of the CDR3 end, and the missing part is taken from the germline J gene. This CDR3 is 16 amino acids long. Germline values: CDR1 NSQYPW, CDR2 LRSPGD (reference sequence). Trimming pared 0 bases from V and 1 base from J, leaving 9 bases between.

This clone was seen more than once but under ten times. Mouse names are used for the genes. The CDR3 goes on 4 residues after the read ends, and that part is filled in from the germline J gene. This chain joins TRBV17 and TRBJ2-7, with TRBD2 identical over 8 bases. Germline loops: CDR1 MNHDT, CDR2 YYDKIL. This CDR3 contains 15 residues. The CDR3 here is CASSRDVGGSYEQYF. The part of the CDR3 DNA that was read is TGTGCTAGCAGTAGAGATGTGGGGGGGTCATAT. Drawing the rest from reference TRBV17 and TRBJ2-7, the complete variable domain is DTTVKQNPRYKLARVGKPVNLICSQTMNHDTMYWYQKKPNQAPKLLLFYYDKILNREADTFEKFQSSRPNNSFCSLYIGSAGLEYSAMYLCASSRDVGGSYEQYFGPGTRLTVL.

As for this clone: The genes and germline here are from mouse. The read finishes 4 residues shy of the CDR3 end, and the germline J gene is used to complete it. V and J are TRBV13-3 and TRBJ2-4; TRBD2 matches 7 bases. This CDR3 has 15 amino acids. Germline CDR1 is NNHDY and CDR2 is SYVADS. Trimming cost V 2 bases and J 2 bases; bases outside gene matches: 5. The sequenced CDR3 bases are TGTGCCAGCAGTGAACCCCTGGGGGATCAAAAC. Its translation is CASSEPLGDQN. The complete CDR3 protein is CASSEPLGDQNTLYF.

This clone has more than one count but fewer than ten. Gene names are mouse gene names. The read ends 4 residues before the CDR3 terminus; that terminus is restored from the germline J gene. The chain links TRBV19 to TRBJ2-5; 7 bases align to TRBD1. V lost 2 bases, J lost 2 bases, and 2 bases stayed unmatched. Germline V gene data show CDR1 as FNHDT and CDR2 as SITEND (reference sequence). This CDR3 contains 14 residues. Incomplete CDR3 DNA: TGTGCCAGCAGTATTAGACAGGGCCAAGAC. Translation: CASSIRQGQD. The whole CDR3 protein is CASSIRQGQDTQYF.

This clone appeared a few times. Gene and germline names: mouse. Coverage ceases 4 residues before the CDR3 finishes, and the germline J gene fills in the end. The J gene is TRBJ2-1, the V gene TRBV13-3; a possible D gene is TRBD1 (6 bases). This CDR3 contains 14 residues. The V gene lost 5 bases and the J gene lost 2 bases, with 11 bases spanning the gap. CDR1 and CDR2 from the germline V gene are NNHDY and SYVADS. CDR3 sequence: CASSPQGYYAEQFF. The covered CDR3 bases are TGTGCCAGCAGCCCTCAGGGGTACTATGCT.

To note about this clone: The germline and genes are mouse ones. Read coverage stops 4 residues before the CDR3 terminus; the germline J gene supplies the remainder. The rearrangement links TRBV13-3 to TRBJ2-5; 7 nucleotides align to TRBD1. J gave up 3 bases and V 2 bases, and 3 bases lay outside the gene matches. The V gene's germline CDR1 is NNHDY and CDR2 SYVADS. This CDR3 region has 14 residues. The chain's CDR3 is CASSEDREQDTQYF. The part of the CDR3 DNA that was read is TGTGCCAGCAGTGAAGACAGGGAGCAAGAC.

As regards this clone: The gene names here belong to mouse. The CDR3 end falls 4 residues outside the read, so it is completed with the germline J gene. V usage is TRBV13-2 and J usage is TRBJ1-2, with a possible D match to TRBD1 (5 bases). Trimming pared 0 bases from V and 0 bases from J, leaving 9 bases between. The V gene's germline CDR1 is NNHNN and CDR2 SYGAGS (reference sequence). The CDR3 covers 15 residues. Partial CDR3 DNA: TGTGCCAGCGGTGATGAGGACAATGCAAACTCC. It specifies CASGDEDNANS. The whole CDR3 reads CASGDEDNANSDYTF.

There are a few counts of this clone. Genes and germline come from the mouse. Read data end 4 residues before the CDR3 end; the end is taken from the germline J gene. The rearrangement joins TRBV13-3 to TRBJ2-5; 7 nucleotides align to TRBD1. CDR3 size: 13 residues. Germline V gene data show CDR1 as NNHDY and CDR2 as SYVADS. The CDR3 region is CASSYRGGDTQYF. The sequenced part of the CDR3 DNA is TGTGCCAGCAGCTACAGGGGTGGAGAC.

Of note for this clone: Mouse names are used for the genes. The CDR3 extends 4 residues past the end of the read, so its final part is completed from the germline J gene. V usage is TRBV13-3 and J usage is TRBJ1-4, with D uncertain. CDR3 length equals 14 residues. CDR1 and CDR2 (germline): NNHDY, SYVADS. V was shortened by 3 bases and J by 6 bases, with 12 bases between the two germline ends. Incomplete CDR3 DNA: TGTGCCAGCAGTGTTGGGGTGTCACACGAA. It specifies CASSVGVSHE. The whole CDR3 sequence reads CASSVGVSHERLFF.

This clone was counted a few times. The genes are named according to mouse. The read finishes 4 residues shy of the CDR3 end, and the germline J gene is used to complete it. V gene TRBV13-3 combines with J gene TRBJ2-3, with 10 bases identical to TRBD2. V lost 9 bases and J lost 1; bases outside the gene matches: 8. Germline CDR1 reads NNHDY; CDR2 reads SYVADS. The CDR3 runs to 15 residues. CDR3 DNA (partial): TGTGCCACCGTATTCTGGGGGGGCGGTGCAGAA. It is translated as CATVFWGGGAE. The whole CDR3 protein is CATVFWGGGAETLYF.

A few counts support this clone. Mouse gene names and germline throughout. The missing CDR3 end, 4 residues past where the read stops, is filled in from the germline J gene. The genes are TRBV13-3 and TRBJ2-3; TRBD1 matches 7 bases. The CDR3 has 15 residues. After removal of 2 bases from V and 0 bases from J, the junction contained 3 bases not matched to a gene. Germline V gene sequence: CDR1 NNHDY, CDR2 SYVADS. The CDR3 reads CASSDGDRSAETLYF. The CDR3 bases that were read are TGTGCCAGCAGTGACGGGGACAGAAGTGCAGAA.

This clone was counted only a few times. Gene names are mouse gene names. With the read ending 4 residues before the CDR3 end, the germline J gene is used to fill in that end. Additional DNA sequences in this sample encode the identical CDR3. The rearrangement joins TRBV13-1 to TRBJ1-2, with D maybe TRBD1 (5 bases). The CDR3 is 13 residues long. The germline V and J ends were trimmed by 3 bases and 3 bases, with 9 bases remaining between them. The germline V gene encodes CDR1 NSHNY and CDR2 SYGAGN. The DNA read from the CDR3 is TGTGCCAGCAGTGGCGGAGGGGACTCC. This translates into CASSGGGDS. The complete CDR3 reads CASSGGGDSDYTF.

As for this clone: Mouse germline and gene names are used. The read is 4 residues too short to cover the CDR3 end, so that end is filled in from the germline J gene. The chain is built from TRBV19 and TRBJ2-1; TRBD2 matches at 10 bases. Germline CDR1 is FNHDT and CDR2 is SITEND (reference sequence). V lost 4 bases and J lost 4; bases outside the gene matches: 5. The CDR3 extends over 15 amino acids. CDR3 bases read: TGTGCCAGCAGTTTCAGACTGGGGGGATATGCT. Translating gives CASSFRLGGYA. The whole CDR3 protein is CASSFRLGGYAEQFF.

As to this clone: TCRdb's protein and the DNA translation differ at residue 9; the protein here comes from the DNA. Gene and germline names: mouse. Distinct nucleotide sequences in the sample also encode this CDR3. The part of the CDR3 DNA that was read is TGTGCCTCCCAGAATTCTGGAAATACG. Protein: CASQNSGNT. The entire CDR3 protein reads CASQNSGNTLYF. V usage is TRBV19 and J usage is TRBJ1-3; D is uncertain. The read ends 3 residues shy of where the CDR3 ends; the end is completed using the germline J gene. Per germline, CDR1 FNHDT and CDR2 SITEND (reference sequence). The CDR3 extends over 12 amino acids. Trimming removed 10 bases from V and 0 bases from J, with 8 bases in between.

This clone was observed a few times. These gene names are mouse names. The sequence runs out 4 residues before the end of the CDR3; the remainder is reconstructed from the germline J gene. The chain employs TRBV1 and TRBJ2-7; TRBD1 aligns across 8 bases. The V segment lost 7 bases and the J segment 3 bases; nucleotides outside the gene matches: 5. Germline assignment: CDR1 NSQYPW and CDR2 LRSPGD (reference sequence). The CDR3 length is 13 residues. CDR3 amino acids: CTCKGQGDYEQYF. The part of the CDR3 DNA that was read is TGCACCTGCAAAGGACAGGGAGACTAT.

For this clone: Gene and germline names: mouse. The sequenced part of the CDR3 DNA is TGTGCCTCCGCCCCACAGGGGAGCTCCTAT. It yields the protein CASAPQGSSY. The CDR3, in full, reads CASAPQGSSYEQYF. V gene TRBV13-3 combines with J gene TRBJ2-7; 7 bases are shared with TRBD1. The CDR3 goes on 4 residues after the read ends, and that part is filled in from the germline J gene. The CDR3 sequence is 14 residues long. Trimming removed 10 bases from V and 0 bases from J; junction bases left unmatched: 10. Germline lookup yields CDR1 NNHDY and CDR2 SYVADS.

Notes on this clone: At residue 11, TCRdb's protein disagrees with the DNA translation; the protein shown here derives from the DNA. The listed genes are named as in mouse. The read falls 3 residues short of the CDR3 end, and the missing part is taken from the germline J gene. The chain has TRBV1 and TRBJ1-6; the D gene is possibly TRBD1 (5 bases). TRBJ1-6 is known as an ORF, though its function is uncertain. CDR1 is NSQYPW, CDR2 LRSPGD, per germline (reference sequence). The V end was cut by 1 base, the J end by 6 bases, with 7 bases between. This CDR3 spans 14 amino acids. CDR3 loop: CTCSAVGVNSPLYF. Partial CDR3 DNA: TGCACCTGCAGTGCAGTGGGGGTTAATTCGCCC.

In regard to this clone: Gene names are the mouse ones. Read data end 4 residues before the CDR3 end; the end is taken from the germline J gene. V is TRBV13-3 and J is TRBJ2-4; 8 positions agree with TRBD2. Looked up from germline, CDR1 is NNHDY and CDR2 is SYVADS. There are 15 residues in the CDR3. The covered CDR3 bases are TGTGCCAGCAGTGATGCTTGGGGGGGTGCCAAC. As protein: CASSDAWGGAN. The entire CDR3 is CASSDAWGGANTLYF.

This clone was observed a few times. Translating the DNA gives a protein that differs from the TCRdb entry at residue 12; the protein shown here is that DNA translation. Gene names refer to mouse genes. The read terminates 3 residues ahead of where the CDR3 ends, so the germline J gene completes it. The chain is built from TRBV12-1 and TRBJ1-3, with TRBD1 identical over 7 bases. Germline CDR1 is SGHSN and CDR2 is HYEKVE. The CDR3 sequence is 15 residues long. This chain's CDR3 is CASSQDRNSGNALYF. The sequenced CDR3 bases are TGTGCCAGCTCCCAGGACAGGAATTCTGGAAATGCG. The whole variable domain, filled in from reference TRBV12-1 and TRBJ1-3, reads DSGVVQSPRHIIKEKGGRSVLTCIPISGHSNVVWYQQTLGKELKFLIQHYEKVERDKGFLPSRFSVQQFDDYHSEMNMSALELEDSAMYFCASSQDRNSGNALYFGEGSRLIVV.

On this clone itself: Germline and genes here are mouse. The read comes to an end 4 residues before the CDR3 does, leaving the germline J gene to fill in the end. The gene calls are TRBV5 and TRBJ2-7; 10 bases fit TRBD2. The length of the CDR3 is 16 residues. CDR1 is LGHNA, CDR2 YNLKQL, per germline (reference sequence). The J segment lost 3 bases and the V segment lost 0 bases, leaving 5 bases of the junction unmatched. This CDR3 is CASSQDEGLGNYEQYF. The covered CDR3 bases are TGTGCCAGCAGCCAAGATGAGGGACTGGGGAACTAT.

A word on this clone: Genes and germline come from the mouse. CDR3 region: CASSRRQGGNYAEQFF. CDR3 bases read: TGTGCTAGCAGTAGACGGCAGGGAGGGAACTATGCT. The chain combines TRBV17 with TRBJ2-1; the D gene is possibly TRBD1 (5 bases). The CDR3 is cut off 4 residues early in the read; its end comes from the germline J gene. The length of the CDR3 is 16 residues. Germline V gene sequence: CDR1 MNHDT, CDR2 YYDKIL. With 2 bases removed from V and 1 base from J, the gap between germline ends came to 12 bases.

This clone appeared many times. Mouse germline and gene names are used. The DNA ends 4 residues before the CDR3 does, and the rest of the CDR3 is filled in from the germline J gene. The rearrangement joins TRBV13-3 to TRBJ2-7; tentatively, D is TRBD1 (6 bases). Germline CDR1 reads NNHDY; CDR2 reads SYVADS. The CDR3 extends over 13 amino acids. The chain's CDR3 is CASSDGTKYEQYF. The CDR3 bases that were read are TGTGCCAGCAGCGACGGGACAAAATAT.

This clone occurred a few times. Genes and germline come from the mouse. Partial CDR3 DNA: TGCACCTGCAGTGCTCGGACAGGGGTTGGTGCAGAA. Translating gives CTCSARTGVGAE. The entire CDR3 is CTCSARTGVGAETLYF. The V and J genes are TRBV1 and TRBJ2-3; 9 bases agree with TRBD1. The CDR3 end falls 4 residues outside the read, so it is completed with the germline J gene. The V gene end was trimmed by 3 bases and the J gene end by 1 base; junction bases not matched to a gene: 5. Germline CDR1 is NSQYPW and CDR2 is LRSPGD (reference sequence). The CDR3 covers 16 residues.

This clone was detected only a few times. The gene names given are mouse names. Sequencing ends 4 residues short of the CDR3 end; the germline J gene provides the rest. This rearrangement joins TRBV19 to TRBJ2-1; D is possibly TRBD2 (6 bases). Between the trimmed V and J ends, which lost 2 bases and 2 bases, there was a span of 8 bases. This CDR3 is 14 amino acids long. Germline values: CDR1 FNHDT, CDR2 SITEND (reference sequence). Partial CDR3 DNA: TGTGCCAGCAGTATGGGGACTTACTATGCT. Its protein is CASSMGTYYA. The entire CDR3 protein reads CASSMGTYYAEQFF.